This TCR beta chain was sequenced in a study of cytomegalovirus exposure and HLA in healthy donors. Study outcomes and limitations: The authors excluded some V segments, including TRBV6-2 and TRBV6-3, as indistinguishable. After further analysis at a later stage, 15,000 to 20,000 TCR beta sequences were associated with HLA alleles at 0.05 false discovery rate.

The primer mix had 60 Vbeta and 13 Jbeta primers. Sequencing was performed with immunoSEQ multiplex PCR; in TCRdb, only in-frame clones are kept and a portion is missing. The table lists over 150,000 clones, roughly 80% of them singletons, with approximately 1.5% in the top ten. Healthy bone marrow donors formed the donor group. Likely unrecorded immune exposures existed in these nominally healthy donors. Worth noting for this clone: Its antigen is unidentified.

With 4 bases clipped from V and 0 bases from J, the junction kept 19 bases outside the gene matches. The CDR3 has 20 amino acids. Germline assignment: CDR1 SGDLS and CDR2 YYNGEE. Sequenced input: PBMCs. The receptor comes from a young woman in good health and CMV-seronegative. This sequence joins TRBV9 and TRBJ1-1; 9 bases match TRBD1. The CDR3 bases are TGTGCCAGCAGCTTAGAACCGGGACAGGGACCTAAGGGGATGAACACTGAAGCTTTCTTT. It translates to CASSLEPGQGPKGMNTEAFF.